This T cell receptor beta chain originates from a study of T-cell memory formation after mild COVID-19. The CDR3 is 15 residues long. CDR1 and CDR2 from the germline V gene are SGHVS and FNYEAQ. V gave up 5 bases and J gave up 8 bases; unmatched junction bases: 9. Employing constant-segment primers, 5'RACE generated TCR alpha and TCR beta cDNA libraries bearing sample barcodes and UMIs. TCRdb reprocessed the 5' RACE reads with MiXCR, giving one entry per CDR3 protein. The sample yields around 400,000 distinct CDR3 sequences, 24% seen once. As regards this clonotype: Its target is not known.

Findings and caveats of the study: Balance between CD4 and CD8 was seen in clones contracting day 15 to 85, and a CD4+ lean was seen in later expanders. A subset of responding clones appeared in pre-infection memory, suggesting cross-reactive memory joined. Confirmation was lacking for SARS-CoV-2 specificity of second-wave clones that peaked on day 37.

What was sequenced was PBMCs or a T cell subset sorted from them (not recorded which). This sequence joins TRBV7-6 and TRBJ2-1, with 10 bases identical to TRBD2. The sequence was collected from an adult woman who had mild COVID-19 (a few samples of this study predate the infection). Cell type and time point are not known. CDR3 in amino acids: CASSRSGGAGYEQFF. CDR3 sequence (DNA): TGTGCCAGCAGCCGAAGCGGGGGGGCCGGTTATGAGCAGTTCTTC.